Listed here is a single T cell receptor beta chain. Its cognate antigen has yet to be identified. No base quality values were provided; no much bigger clone lies one nucleotide off. Collaborating institutions collected whole blood in K2EDTA tubes following their own protocols. Collaborator samples were shipped for TCRbeta analysis as frozen whole blood, isolated PBMCs, or DNA extracted from either sample type. The sample belongs to a study of blood T cell repertoires in COVID-19 (dated by TCRdb to about 2020). Study-level background: The collaborator samples originated in the United States, Italy and Spain and spanned the acute and convalescent phases of COVID-19. The dataset comprised deeply sampled blood TCRbeta repertoires from subjects exposed to, actively infected with, or recovered from COVID-19. The repertoires were released in a freely available public database meant as a resource for research on the immune response to SARS-CoV-2. The material from the prospective study consisted of cDNA or gDNA derived from T cells, B-cell-depleted T cells, or PBMCs. A de-identified subject ID, COVID-19 status, age in years and sex were almost always included in the sample metadata. Where HLA class I and class II types were available, the types were taken from metadata supplied by the sample provider, not from assay-based typing. Samples were obtained from the ongoing ImmuneRACE study (first 160 participants) and from over 1,000 subjects provided by 6 global collaborators. Overall study results and their limits: The amount of clinical and demographic metadata varied by source and participant and was provided uncurated.

The immunoSEQ Assay, a bias-controlled multiplex PCR, was used to amplify TCRbeta CDR3 regions from genomic DNA. Concerning the study's data processing: The number of nucleated cells in each sample was estimated by amplification of reference gene primers within the assay. To quantify the absolute abundance of each unique TCRbeta CDR3 rearrangement, sequence reads were collapsed and filtered. For each sample, productive Simpson clonality was calculated as the square root of Simpson's diversity index over productive rearrangements. TCRdb holds this immuneACCESS table with in-frame rearrangements only. Some clones are missing; in checked studies, unresolved V genes explain under half, and the rest has no known cause. From that table come the V and J calls and clone size; the DNA was used to work out D and trimming. The sample yields approximately 280,000 clones; approximately 89% were counted once. The ten top clones hold about an eighth of the sample.

The CDR3 runs 18 amino acids, cysteine and phenylalanine included. The DNA shown is the 54-base CDR3, in frame from base 1. CDR1 MNHEY and CDR2 SMNVEV are derived from the germline V gene (reference sequence). The V and J ends are trimmed by 3 bases and 1 base, leaving 16 bases between them. The receptor comes from a woman aged 60-70 years with acute or convalescent COVID-19. Sequenced sample: peripheral blood. The chain joins TRBV27 to TRBJ1-6; TRBD1 is a weak D gene call, 6 bases matching. Here the CDR3 is given as CASSFTRAGASYNSPLHF. The bases read TGTGCCAGCAGTTTCACCCGGGCAGGGGCGTCCTATAATTCACCCCTCCACTTT.